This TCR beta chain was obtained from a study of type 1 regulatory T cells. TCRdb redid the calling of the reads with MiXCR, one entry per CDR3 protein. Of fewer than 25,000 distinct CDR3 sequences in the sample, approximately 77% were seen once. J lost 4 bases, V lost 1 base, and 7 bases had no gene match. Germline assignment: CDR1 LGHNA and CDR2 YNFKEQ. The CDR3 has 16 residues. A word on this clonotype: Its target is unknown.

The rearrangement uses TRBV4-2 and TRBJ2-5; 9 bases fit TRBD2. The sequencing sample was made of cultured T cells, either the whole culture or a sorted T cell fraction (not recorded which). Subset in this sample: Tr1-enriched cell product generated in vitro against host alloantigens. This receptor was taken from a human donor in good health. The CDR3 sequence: CASSQGPAGGRETQYF. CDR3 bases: TGTGCCAGCAGCCAAGGGCCGGCGGGGGGGCGAGAGACCCAGTACTTC.